These 20 T cell receptor beta chains share one sample of origin, sequenced in a study of T cell responses to AZD1222 COVID-19 vaccine. Produced via immunoSEQ multiplex PCR; TCRdb's table is partial and in-frame only. The sample comprises about 110,000 clones, 90% of which are singletons, and around 8% rests with the top ten. The sequences come from peripheral blood, collected 28 days after the second AZD1222 dose. All receptors derive from an adult who received the AZD1222 COVID-19 vaccine.

V is TRBV12-3 or TRBV12-4 and J is TRBJ1-2; perhaps TRBD1 as D (5 bases). The V gene lost 3 bases and the J gene lost 8 bases, with 10 bases spanning the gap. The CDR3 spans 12 residues. The CDR3 here is CASSLGVIGYTF. In nucleotides, the CDR3 is TGTGCCAGCAGTTTGGGGGTGATCGGCTACACCTTC.

The rearrangement joins TRBV11-2 to TRBJ2-7, with D perhaps given as TRBD1 or TRBD2 (5 bases each). V lost 5 bases, J lost 1 base, and 15 bases lay in between. The CDR3 runs to 15 residues. Germline V lookup: CDR1 SGHAT, CDR2 FQNNGV. The CDR3 DNA reads as TGTGCCAGCAGCACCCCGGGACGGAGATCCTACGAGCAGTACTTC. Amino acid sequence: CASSTPGRRSYEQYF.

The chain combines TRBV5-4 with TRBJ2-5; D may be TRBD2 (6 bases). Germline assignment: CDR1 SGHNT and CDR2 YYREEE (reference sequence). The CDR3 runs 14 residues. V lost 1 base to trimming and J lost 2 bases, with 9 bases between them. For the CDR3, the DNA is TGTGCCAGCAGCTTGCGGAGGGAGCAAGAGACCCAGTACTTC. Residues: CASSLRREQETQYF.

V usage is TRBV7-2 and J usage is TRBJ1-1, with D tentatively TRBD1 (6 bases). Germline assignment: CDR1 SGHTA and CDR2 FQGNSA. The CDR3 consists of 14 residues. The V end was cut by 6 bases, the J end by 1 base, with 12 bases between. As DNA, the CDR3 is TGTGCCAGCAGTTTCCTACAGGGGAACACTGAAGCTTTCTTT. Translated, it gives CASSFLQGNTEAFF.

The chain uses TRBV9 and TRBJ2-1; the match to TRBD2 covers 7 bases. The germline V gene has CDR1 SGDLS and CDR2 YYNGEE. J lost 4 bases, V lost 6 bases, and 10 bases had no gene match. This CDR3 has 15 residues. DNA of the CDR3: TGTGCCAGCACCCTTGATAGCGGGCGATACAATGAGCAGTTCTTC. As protein: CASTLDSGRYNEQFF.

J is TRBJ2-7 and V is TRBV4-3; D perhaps matches TRBD2 (5 bases). CDR1 and CDR2 (germline): LGHNA, YSLEER. The length of the CDR3 is 13 residues. The V and J ends lost 0 bases and 6 bases respectively, with 9 bases between them. CDR3 residues: CASSQESGVEQYF. The CDR3 nucleotides read TGCGCCAGCAGCCAAGAGTCCGGGGTCGAGCAGTACTTC.

V gene TRBV11-1 combines with J gene TRBJ2-2; a weak D match, TRBD1 (6 bases). From germline, CDR1 is SGHAT and CDR2 FQDESV (reference sequence). V lost 5 bases to trimming and J lost 8 bases, with 15 bases between them. The CDR3 has 14 residues. CDR3 DNA sequence: TGTGCCAGCAGCGAACGAATCGGGACAGGGGAGCTGTTTTTT. Protein product: CASSERIGTGELFF.

In DNA, the CDR3 is TGTGCCAGCAGCTTAGGGGGCAGGGATCAGCCCCAGCATTTT. Amino acids: CASSLGGRDQPQHF. The gene calls are TRBV7-2 and TRBJ1-5, with D possibly matching TRBD1 (5 bases). The CDR3 sequence is 14 residues long. V was pared by 1 base and J by 5 bases, with 9 bases between. Germline V lookup: CDR1 SGHTA, CDR2 FQGNSA.

This sequence joins TRBV7-5 and TRBJ2-1; the listed D gene, TRBD1, was not tested against the DNA. TRBV7-5 constitutes a pseudogene. There are 15 residues in the CDR3. The CDR3, as DNA: TGTGCCAGAAGCCCCCCCGGGACAAAGTACAATGAGCAGTTCTTC. It codes for CARSPPGTKYNEQFF.

The chain employs TRBV7-9 and TRBJ2-1; D gene ambiguous. CDR3 length: 13 amino acids. Trimming pared 5 bases from V and 2 bases from J, leaving 7 bases between. Germline V gene sequence: CDR1 SEHNR, CDR2 FQNEAQ (reference sequence). CDR3 amino acids: CASSDIAYNEQFF. CDR3 nucleotide sequence: TGTGCCAGCAGCGACATCGCCTACAATGAGCAGTTCTTC.

The chain employs TRBV21-1 and TRBJ1-2; TRBD1, the D gene given by the table, was not confirmed from the DNA. TRBV21-1 is shown as a pseudogene. The CDR3 sequence is 14 residues long. This CDR3 reads CASSNDRGAAGYTF. As DNA, the CDR3 is TGTGCCAGCAGCAATGACAGGGGTGCCGCCGGCTACACCTTC.

The rearrangement uses TRBV6-5 and TRBJ1-6; D unclear. The germline CDR1 and CDR2 sequences are MNHEY and SVGAGI. The length of the CDR3 is 11 residues. V lost 5 bases to trimming and J lost 7 bases, with 3 bases between them. In DNA, the CDR3 is TGTGCCAGCAGTCGGAATTCACCCCTCCACTTT. Translated: CASSRNSPLHF.

The J gene is TRBJ2-5, the V gene TRBV2; no firm D call. Per germline, CDR1 SNHLY and CDR2 FYNNEI. This CDR3 comprises 11 residues. V was clipped by 7 bases and J by 5 bases, with 8 bases between them. The CDR3 sequence: CASTVSETQYF. CDR3 bases: TGTGCCAGCACAGTGTCGGAGACCCAGTACTTC.

The V gene is TRBV11-2, the J gene TRBJ2-7, with TRBD2 matching over 11 bases. The junction had 9 bases not matched to a gene; V was cut back by 1 base and J by 4 bases. Per germline, CDR1 SGHAT and CDR2 FQNNGV. The CDR3 consists of 17 residues. The CDR3 is CASSLGSGGAVRYEQYF. CDR3 nucleotides: TGTGCCAGCAGCTTAGGTAGCGGGGGGGCGGTAAGGTACGAGCAGTACTTC.

CDR3 nucleotides: TGTGCCAGCTCATCGAGAGGGCAATTGAGTTCACCCCTCCACTTT. Its translation: CASSSRGQLSSPLHF. The chain uses TRBV18 and TRBJ1-6; D remains ambiguous. This CDR3 comprises 15 residues. V shed 5 bases and J shed 9 bases, with 17 bases lying between them. Germline assignment: CDR1 KGHSH and CDR2 LQKENI.

The gene calls are TRBV24-1 and TRBJ2-2; unclear D gene. The CDR3 has 16 amino acids. Germline V gene sequence: CDR1 KGHDR, CDR2 SFDVKD. The germline V and J ends were trimmed by 7 bases and 1 base, with 15 bases remaining between them. In DNA form, the CDR3 reads TGTGCCACCAGCTCGGGTGTACTCAGGAACACCGGGGAGCTGTTTTTT. Translating it yields CATSSGVLRNTGELFF.

The gene calls are TRBV6-5 and TRBJ1-3; tentative D call: TRBD1 (6 bases). CDR1 and CDR2 from the germline V gene are MNHEY and SVGAGI. CDR3 size: 14 residues. Trimming shortened V by 5 bases and J by 4 bases, and 12 bases separated the two germline ends. The CDR3 DNA sequence: TGTGCCAGCAGTCACACAGGGACAGGAAACACCATATATTTT. Translated, it gives CASSHTGTGNTIYF.

This clone was counted only a few times. The chain recombines TRBV30 with TRBJ1-1; weak D call: TRBD1 (6 bases). The CDR3 extends over 17 amino acids. The germline V gene encodes CDR1 GTSNPN and CDR2 SVGIG (reference sequence). Trimming shortened V by 3 bases and J by 2 bases, and 22 bases separated the two germline ends. In DNA form, the CDR3 reads TGTGCCTGGAGAGGGGTGGCAGGGGCAGTGGTTAACACTGAAGCTTTCTTT. It translates to CAWRGVAGAVVNTEAFF.

CDR3 sequence: CASSLDANTEAFF. DNA for the CDR3: TGTGCCAGCAGCTTAGATGCGAACACTGAAGCTTTCTTT. This chain joins TRBV11-2 and TRBJ1-1, with no clear D. Germline V CDR1 and CDR2: SGHAT, FQNNGV. The CDR3 sequence is 13 residues long. V lost 0 bases, J lost 1 base, and 3 bases lay in between.

This clone was seen once. This chain connects TRBV6-5 to TRBJ1-1; D is undetermined. V lost 2 bases and J lost 7, with 11 bases in between. The CDR3 sequence is 13 residues long. Germline V gene sequence: CDR1 MNHEY, CDR2 SVGAGI. CDR3 sequence (DNA): TGTGCCAGCAGTTACCCCACGACCGTTGAAGCTTTCTTT. It yields the protein CASSYPTTVEAFF.